These 21 T cell receptor beta chains share one sample of origin, sequenced in a study of blood T cell repertoires in COVID-19. Assay used: immunoSEQ multiplex PCR; TCRdb lists only in-frame clones, some missing. The sample holds around 320,000 clones, about 90% seen once. Specimen: peripheral blood. These receptors all stem from a woman aged 25 to 45 with COVID-19, enrolled during active disease.

The V gene is TRBV7-9, the J gene TRBJ2-7; 10 bases map to TRBD1. The length of the CDR3 is 15 residues. CDR1 and CDR2 (germline): SEHNR, FQNEAQ (reference sequence). Trimming at V came to 3 bases and at J to 6 bases, leaving 8 bases not matched to a gene. In DNA, the CDR3 is TGTGCCAGCAGCTTCTGGACAGGGGGTGGGCGCGAGCAGTACTTC. It yields the protein CASSFWTGGGREQYF.

The chain couples TRBV29-1 to TRBJ2-5, with D perhaps TRBD1 (6 bases). The CDR3 consists of 14 residues. V lost 1 base and J lost 7, with 16 bases in between. The germline gives CDR1 SQVTM, CDR2 ANQGSEA. The CDR3 DNA sequence: TGCAGCGTTGAAGTTCCAGGGGCCTCGGGGACCCAGTACTTC. This codes for CSVEVPGASGTQYF.

A single count supports this clone. The V and J genes are TRBV11-3 and TRBJ2-1, with 8 bases fitting TRBD1. Germline V lookup: CDR1 SGHNT, CDR2 YENEEA. The CDR3 is 13 residues long. Unmatched junction bases numbered 6, after V lost 5 bases and J lost 9 bases. In nucleotides, the CDR3 is TGTGCCAGCAGCCTGACAGGGGTCGGTGAGCAGTTCTTC. The encoded protein is CASSLTGVGEQFF.

The chain couples TRBV5-1 to TRBJ2-7; TRBD2 agrees at 8 bases. Trimming took 4 bases from V and 0 from J; bases not matched to a gene: 12. CDR1 and CDR2 from the germline V gene are SGHRS and YFSETQ. The CDR3 runs 17 residues. CDR3 DNA: TGCGCCAGCAGCCCCCACGGGGGGGTCCCCAGCTCCTACGAGCAGTACTTC. It encodes CASSPHGGVPSSYEQYF.

The rearrangement links TRBV6-6 to TRBJ1-1, with D possibly being TRBD1 (6 bases). Trimming removed 5 bases from V and 3 bases from J, with 25 bases in between. The CDR3 loop spans 18 amino acids. Germline-derived CDR1 and CDR2 are MNHNY and SVGAGI (reference sequence). CDR3 bases: TGTGCCAGCAGTCCCCCGTTGGGGGGGGCGCGGGTGGACACTGAAGCTTTCTTT. The encoded protein is CASSPPLGGARVDTEAFF.

The rearrangement joins TRBV28 to TRBJ1-1; 8 bases fit TRBD1. The length of the CDR3 is 14 residues. Germline CDR1 is MDHEN and CDR2 is SYDVKM. J lost 5 bases, V lost 3 bases, and 5 bases had no gene match. The CDR3 here is CASSFFQGATEAFF. CDR3 DNA sequence: TGTGCCAGCAGTTTTTTTCAGGGGGCGACTGAAGCTTTCTTT.

The V and J genes are TRBV21-1 and TRBJ2-4; TRBD1 is the table's D call, not checked against the DNA. TRBV21-1 is assigned pseudogene status. This CDR3 has 15 residues. The CDR3 sequence: CASSQGGTRKNIQYF. DNA of the CDR3: TGTGCCAGCAGCCAGGGGGGAACACGCAAAAACATTCAGTACTTC.

The chain combines TRBV5-1 with TRBJ1-4; D remains unclear. Germline V CDR1 and CDR2: SGHRS, YFSETQ. The CDR3 contains 13 residues. Trimming shortened V by 2 bases and J by 6 bases, and 8 bases separated the two germline ends. In DNA, the CDR3 is TGCGCCAGCAGCTTCGAGCCTTATGAAAAACTGTTTTTT. Protein sequence: CASSFEPYEKLFF.

V usage is TRBV3-1 (or the pseudogene TRBV3-2) and J usage is TRBJ2-2; 12 nucleotides match TRBD2. This CDR3 is built from 17 residues. The V and J ends lost 2 bases and 4 bases, in that order; junction bases with no gene match: 5. CDR1 and CDR2 from the germline V gene are LGHDT and YNNKEL (reference sequence). CDR3 coding DNA: TGTGCCAGCAGCCAACCTAGCGGGGGGGCGCGCACCGGGGAGCTGTTTTTT. Amino acid sequence: CASSQPSGGARTGELFF.

The gene calls are TRBV9 and TRBJ1-6; 8 bases agree with TRBD1. The CDR3 has 17 residues. The germline V gene encodes CDR1 SGDLS and CDR2 YYNGEE. V shed 4 bases and J 0 bases; nucleotides not matched to a gene: 6. The CDR3 sequence is CASSSRQGSSYNSPLHF. CDR3 DNA: TGTGCCAGCAGCTCTCGACAGGGGAGCTCCTATAATTCACCCCTCCACTTT.

The chain is built from TRBV5-5 and TRBJ2-3; D remains unclear. V was trimmed by 4 bases and J by 3 bases, leaving 6 bases between them. The germline V gene encodes CDR1 SGHKS and CDR2 YYEKEE (reference sequence). The CDR3 has 12 amino acids. The CDR3 sequence is CASSPSTDTQYF. The DNA for the CDR3 is TGTGCCAGCAGCCCTTCTACAGATACGCAGTATTTT.

The chain is built from TRBV30 and TRBJ1-1, with D tentatively TRBD1 (6 bases). CDR1 is GTSNPN and CDR2 is SVGIG in the germline V gene (reference sequence). V was shortened by 3 bases and J by 1 base, with 9 bases between the two germline ends. This CDR3 spans 13 amino acids. The CDR3 sequence is CAWRWTENTEAFF. DNA of the CDR3: TGTGCCTGGAGATGGACAGAGAACACTGAAGCTTTCTTT.

The chain uses TRBV11-2 and TRBJ2-7; possible D gene TRBD2, 6 bases. The CDR3 length is 14 residues. Trimming cost V 5 bases and J 2 bases, with 13 bases left between them. Germline values: CDR1 SGHAT, CDR2 FQNNGV. The CDR3 region is CASSLLDYTYEQYF. CDR3 in DNA: TGTGCCAGCAGCCTCCTGGACTACACCTACGAGCAGTACTTC.

The chain employs TRBV27 and TRBJ2-5; 8 bases agree with TRBD2. This CDR3 spans 16 amino acids. Germline trimming cut 5 bases from V and 4 bases from J; bases unmatched to any gene: 12. Germline V gives CDR1 MNHEY, CDR2 SMNVEV (reference sequence). The CDR3 bases are TGTGCCAGCAGTAACGGGGGCGGGGGGCCCAGAGAGACCCAGTACTTC. Translation: CASSNGGGGPRETQYF.

With regard to this clone: The DNA is left out, because the CDR3 cannot be placed on it with certainty; the CDR3 is given as TCRdb lists it. CDR3 protein: CASSLTGFAGGIF. The gene calls are TRBV27 and TRBJ2-1; the D call of TRBD1 is as the table states it, not checked on the DNA. The CDR3 is 13 residues long, counting both termini. The V gene's germline CDR1 is MNHEY and CDR2 SMNVEV (reference sequence).

The CDR3 spells CASSRDRQETQYF. CDR3 sequence (DNA): TGTGCCAGCAGCCGGGACAGACAAGAGACCCAGTACTTC. The rearrangement links TRBV2 to TRBJ2-5, with 7 bases fitting TRBD1. J lost 2 bases, V lost 6 bases, and 3 bases had no gene match. Germline V gives CDR1 SNHLY, CDR2 FYNNEI. The CDR3 sequence is 13 residues long.

The chain recombines TRBV27 with TRBJ1-2, with D hard to call. The CDR3 sequence is 14 residues long. Germline V gives CDR1 MNHEY, CDR2 SMNVEV (reference sequence). Trimming left V 5 bases short and J 3 bases short, with 13 bases between. CDR3 sequence (DNA): TGTGCCAGCAGTCTGGCAGTCAGTCACTATGGCTACACCTTC. Translation: CASSLAVSHYGYTF.

The rearrangement uses TRBV19 and TRBJ1-1; 8 bases map to TRBD1. V lost 10 bases, J lost 7 bases, and 8 bases stayed unmatched. Germline assignment: CDR1 LNHDA and CDR2 SQIVND (reference sequence). The CDR3 totals 12 residues. CDR3 nucleotide sequence: TGTGCCACCTTCCAGGGGGCTGGTGAAGCTTTCTTT. It encodes CATFQGAGEAFF.

The rearrangement joins TRBV30 to TRBJ1-2; D remains ambiguous. The CDR3 loop spans 13 amino acids. The germline gives CDR1 GTSNPN, CDR2 SVGIG (reference sequence). Trimming took off 1 base at V and 1 base at J, with 7 bases between the two ends. CDR3 amino acids: CAWSGTVNYGYTF. CDR3 in DNA: TGTGCCTGGAGTGGAACAGTTAACTATGGCTACACCTTC. Variable domain in full (rest from reference TRBV30 and TRBJ1-2): SQTIHQWPATLVQPVGSPLSLECTVEGTSNPNLYWYRQAAGRGLQLLFYSVGIGQISSEVPQNLSASRPQDRQFILSSKKLLLSDSGFYLCAWSGTVNYGYTFGSGTRLTVV.

This sequence joins TRBV3-1 (or the pseudogene TRBV3-2) and TRBJ1-3; D not certain. The V and J ends lost 0 bases and 13 bases respectively, with 7 bases between them. CDR1 LGHDT and CDR2 YNNKEL come from the germline V gene (reference sequence). The CDR3 loop spans 11 amino acids. CDR3 amino acids: CASSQETGIYF. CDR3 DNA sequence: TGTGCCAGCAGCCAAGAAACGGGGATATATTTT.

Points on this clone: Other nucleotide sequences in the sample specify the same CDR3. V and J are TRBV28 and TRBJ2-7, with a weak D call TRBD1 (5 bases). The ends were cut back, 3 bases at V and 2 bases at J, with 8 bases in the middle. Germline CDR1 MDHEN, CDR2 SYDVKM. CDR3 length: 13 residues. CDR3 sequence: CASSLGRAYEQYF. DNA for the CDR3: TGTGCCAGCAGTTTGGGCAGGGCCTACGAGCAGTACTTC.